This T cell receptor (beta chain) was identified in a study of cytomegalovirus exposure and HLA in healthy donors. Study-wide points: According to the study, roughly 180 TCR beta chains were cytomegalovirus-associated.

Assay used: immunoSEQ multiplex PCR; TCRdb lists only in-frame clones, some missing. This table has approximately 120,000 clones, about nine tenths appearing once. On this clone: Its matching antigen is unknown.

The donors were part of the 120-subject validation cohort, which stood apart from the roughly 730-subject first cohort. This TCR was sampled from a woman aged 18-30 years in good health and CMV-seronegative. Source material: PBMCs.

This CDR3 is CASSLGLGTSPHEQFF. The CDR3 region has the DNA TGTGCCAGCAGCTTAGGATTGGGGACTAGCCCCCATGAGCAGTTCTTC. The V gene is TRBV7-2, the J gene TRBJ2-1; 9 positions match TRBD2. The trim removed 1 base at V and 8 bases at J, leaving 9 bases unmatched. The CDR3 covers 16 residues. CDR1 is SGHTA, CDR2 FQGNSA, per germline.